What follows are 20 T cell receptor beta chains derived from one specimen sequenced in a study of CD8+ T cells in alopecia areata (dated by TCRdb to the late 2010s). The library was made by the immunoSEQ multiplex PCR assay. RNA was extracted from all samples and reverse transcribed into cDNA, which served as template for TCR sequencing. TCRdb re-hosts the immuneACCESS table, in-frame sequences only. Its copies lack some clones; in the studies checked, an unresolved V gene accounts for under half of them, and the cause for the rest is not known. The sample data list more than 200,000 clones, and around two fifths of these were observed just once. The top ten clones comprise over 2.5% of the sample. The sample's treatment or condition label is to be understood as: oral pan-JAK inhibitor, 5-10 mg twice daily. The source material was CD4+ T cells sorted from blood, sampled at approximately week 37, from a patient treated with tofacitinib. These receptors all stem from a human donor with alopecia areata.

This clone occurred a few times. The chain has TRBV6-4 and TRBJ2-3; D is undetermined. The V end lost 4 bases, the J end lost 5 bases, and 13 bases lay between the germline ends. Germline loops: CDR1 MRHNA, CDR2 SNTAGT. The CDR3 is made up of 14 amino acids. The CDR3, as DNA: TGTGCCAGCAGTGCTTTCGACACACAAGATACGCAGTATTTT. Translated: CASSAFDTQDTQYF.

The chain couples TRBV15 to TRBJ2-7, with unresolved D. The V end was cut by 1 base, the J end by 0 bases, with 10 bases between. This CDR3 comprises 15 residues. Germline CDR1 is LNHNV and CDR2 is YYDKDF (reference sequence). The CDR3 reads CATSRGGSISYEQYF. In DNA, the CDR3 is TGTGCCACCAGCAGAGGAGGCAGTATCTCCTACGAGCAGTACTTC.

The genes are TRBV6-5 and TRBJ2-7; unclear D gene. V was shortened by 5 bases and J by 1 base, with 15 bases between the two germline ends. The CDR3 sequence is 15 residues long. Germline V gives CDR1 MNHEY, CDR2 SVGAGI. CDR3 sequence: CASSITPRGSYEQYF. The CDR3 DNA reads TGTGCCAGCAGTATCACCCCGCGTGGGTCCTACGAGCAGTACTTC.

The chain has TRBV6-5 and TRBJ2-6; D ambiguous. CDR1 is MNHEY, CDR2 SVGAGI, per germline. V lost 5 bases and J 6 bases, leaving 8 bases between the germline ends. This CDR3 is built from 13 residues. CDR3 sequence: CASSPTLANVLTF. The CDR3 nucleotides are TGTGCCAGCAGTCCGACACTGGCCAACGTCCTGACTTTC.

The chain combines TRBV5-1 with TRBJ2-1, with D hard to call. CDR1 and CDR2 (germline): SGHRS, YFSETQ. V was clipped by 9 bases and J by 5 bases, with 12 bases between them. The CDR3 extends over 12 amino acids. The CDR3 reads CATADWNNEQFF. The CDR3 bases are TGCGCCACCGCCGACTGGAACAATGAGCAGTTCTTC.

The rearrangement links TRBV2 to TRBJ1-5, with TRBD1 as a possible D gene (6 bases). The V gene's germline CDR1 is SNHLY and CDR2 FYNNEI. Trimming removed 4 bases at V and 6 bases at J, with 10 bases between. The CDR3 has 13 residues. This CDR3 reads CASSAQGGQPQHF. CDR3 nucleotide sequence: TGTGCCAGCAGTGCACAGGGAGGTCAGCCCCAGCATTTT.

This chain connects TRBV7-9 to TRBJ2-3; D tentatively reads TRBD1 or TRBD2 (5 bases each). The V end lost 5 bases, the J end lost 0 bases, and 15 bases lay between the germline ends. Germline V gene data show CDR1 as SEHNR and CDR2 as FQNEAQ (reference sequence). The CDR3 spans 16 residues. CDR3 residues: CASSPDRGRSTDTQYF. In DNA form, the CDR3 reads TGTGCCAGCAGCCCCGATCGGGGACGTAGCACAGATACGCAGTATTTT.

The rearrangement uses TRBV20-1 and TRBJ2-1; no definite D call. CDR3 size: 11 residues. V shed 3 bases and J shed 8 bases, with 8 bases lying between them. Germline CDR1 and CDR2: DFQATT and SNEGSKA (reference sequence). CDR3 nucleotide sequence: TGCAGTGCTAGGCCCCGGGATGAGCAGTTCTTC. Its translation is CSARPRDEQFF.

This clone was detected only once. V is TRBV30 and J is TRBJ2-2; D not resolved. Germline CDR1 GTSNPN, CDR2 SVGIG (reference sequence). The CDR3 length is 11 residues. The ends were cut back, 0 bases at V and 8 bases at J, with 4 bases in the middle. This chain's CDR3 is CAWSVKGELFF. For the CDR3, the DNA is TGTGCCTGGAGTGTAAAAGGGGAGCTGTTTTTT.

This clone was counted between two and nine times. The CDR3 DNA reads TGTGCCAGCAGCGATAATGAAAAACTGTTTTTT. It specifies CASSDNEKLFF. The chain recombines TRBV9 with TRBJ1-4, with D unclear. Germline CDR1 is SGDLS and CDR2 is YYNGEE. V was pared by 3 bases and J by 4 bases, with 1 base between. The CDR3 is 11 amino acids.

Ten or more counts support this clone. The rearrangement joins TRBV5-1 to TRBJ1-2; D is possibly TRBD1 (6 bases). The CDR3 consists of 14 residues. Germline CDR1 is SGHRS and CDR2 is YFSETQ. The V and J ends lost 0 bases and 8 bases respectively, with 14 bases between them. CDR3 loop: CASSLETGAGGYTF. Here the CDR3 DNA reads TGCGCCAGCAGCTTGGAAACGGGGGCAGGAGGCTACACCTTC.

The genes are TRBV6-1 and TRBJ2-5, with D maybe TRBD1 (5 bases). The germline CDR1 and CDR2 sequences are MNHNS and SASEGT. Between the trimmed V and J ends, which lost 1 base and 3 bases, there was a span of 9 bases. The CDR3 contains 14 residues. CDR3 nucleotides: TGTGCCAGCAGTGAAGTGCCGACAGAAGAGACCCAGTACTTC. Its protein product is CASSEVPTEETQYF.

This chain uses TRBV9 with TRBJ2-2, with a tentative D call TRBD2 (5 bases). The V and J ends lost 3 bases and 4 bases respectively, with 7 bases between them. This CDR3 is 13 amino acids long. Germline assignment: CDR1 SGDLS and CDR2 YYNGEE. The CDR3 coding sequence is TGTGCCAGCAGCGGAGGGAGCACCGGGGAGCTGTTTTTT. Its translation: CASSGGSTGELFF.

Only a few counts were recorded for this clone. V usage is TRBV29-1 and J usage is TRBJ2-5, with D perhaps matching TRBD2 (5 bases). Germline V gene data show CDR1 as SQVTM and CDR2 as ANQGSEA. The CDR3 consists of 12 residues. V lost 4 bases and J 2 bases, leaving 8 bases between the germline ends. The chain's CDR3 is CSVVRGQETQYF. CDR3 bases: TGCAGCGTTGTTCGCGGGCAAGAGACCCAGTACTTC.

This clone was observed a handful of times. This chain uses TRBV29-1 with TRBJ2-1; D tentatively reads TRBD1 or TRBD2 (5 bases each). CDR3 length equals 16 residues. Trimming took off 7 bases at V and 2 bases at J, with 21 bases between the two ends. CDR1 SQVTM and CDR2 ANQGSEA come from the germline V gene. The CDR3 region is CSGVRYGTSTYNEQFF. CDR3 DNA sequence: TGCAGCGGCGTCAGGTATGGGACGTCAACCTACAATGAGCAGTTCTTC.

This clone turned up a few times. The rearrangement joins TRBV6-5 to TRBJ2-2; maybe TRBD2 (5 bases). V was clipped by 6 bases and J by 0 bases, with 11 bases between them. The germline gives CDR1 MNHEY, CDR2 SVGAGI. This CDR3 has 15 residues. CDR3 loop: CASRRGSSNTGELFF. The CDR3 nucleotides read TGTGCCAGCAGAAGAGGGTCGTCGAACACCGGGGAGCTGTTTTTT.

The chain carries TRBV15 and TRBJ2-1, with TRBD2 matching 10 bases. CDR1 and CDR2 (germline): LNHNV, YYDKDF (reference sequence). Trimming cost V 7 bases and J 4 bases; bases outside gene matches: 7. The CDR3 sequence is 15 residues long. CDR3 in amino acids: CATNPWTSGYNEQFF. The CDR3, as DNA: TGTGCCACCAATCCCTGGACTAGCGGATACAATGAGCAGTTCTTC.

This clone was seen only a few times. The chain couples TRBV29-1 to TRBJ1-2; the D gene is possibly TRBD1 (5 bases). Deletions cut 4 bases from V and 1 base from J, with 7 bases between. CDR3 length: 12 residues. Looked up from germline, CDR1 is SQVTM and CDR2 is ANQGSEA. CDR3 coding DNA: TGCAGCGTTGCCAGGGATAACTATGGCTACACCTTC. It codes for CSVARDNYGYTF.

The V call is TRBV7-9, the J call TRBJ2-2; 7 positions match TRBD2. The CDR3 is 17 residues long. The ends lost 0 bases at V and 4 bases at J; junction bases unmatched: 8. Looked up from germline, CDR1 is SEHNR and CDR2 is FQNEAQ (reference sequence). The CDR3 coding sequence is TGTGCCAGCAGCTTAGCCCATGGCGGGAGAAGCACCGGGGAGCTGTTTTTT. Translation: CASSLAHGGRSTGELFF.

The chain couples TRBV5-1 to TRBJ2-2, with D uncertain. The CDR3 has 15 residues. The germline V and J ends were trimmed by 4 bases and 6 bases, with 16 bases remaining between them. The germline CDR1 and CDR2 sequences are SGHRS and YFSETQ. CDR3 region: CASSRGQVGSGELFF. The CDR3 region has the DNA TGCGCCAGCAGCCGTGGCCAGGTCGGTTCCGGGGAGCTGTTTTTT.